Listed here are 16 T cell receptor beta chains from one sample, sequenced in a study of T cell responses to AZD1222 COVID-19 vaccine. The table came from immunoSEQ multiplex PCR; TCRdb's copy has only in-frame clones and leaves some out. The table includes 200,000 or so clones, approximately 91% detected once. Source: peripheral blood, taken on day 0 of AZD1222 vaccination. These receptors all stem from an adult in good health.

The CDR3 is CASSLSAGEKETQYF. CDR3 DNA: TGTGCCAGCAGCTTATCTGCCGGGGAGAAAGAGACCCAGTACTTC. This chain joins TRBV5-4 and TRBJ2-5, with D possibly TRBD2 on 5 matching bases. The CDR3 runs 15 residues. The V end was cut by 2 bases, the J end by 3 bases, with 14 bases between. The germline V gene encodes CDR1 SGHNT and CDR2 YYREEE (reference sequence).

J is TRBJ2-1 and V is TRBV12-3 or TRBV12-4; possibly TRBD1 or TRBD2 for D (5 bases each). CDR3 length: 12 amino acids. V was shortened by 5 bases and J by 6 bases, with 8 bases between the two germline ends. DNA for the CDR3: TGTGCCAGCAGTCATGGGGGCAATGAGCAGTTCTTC. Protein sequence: CASSHGGNEQFF.

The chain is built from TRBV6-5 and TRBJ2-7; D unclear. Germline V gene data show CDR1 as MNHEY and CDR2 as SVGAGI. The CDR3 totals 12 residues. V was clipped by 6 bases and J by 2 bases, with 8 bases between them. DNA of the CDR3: TGTGCCAGCAGCGACTGGACCTACGAGCAGTACTTC. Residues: CASSDWTYEQYF.

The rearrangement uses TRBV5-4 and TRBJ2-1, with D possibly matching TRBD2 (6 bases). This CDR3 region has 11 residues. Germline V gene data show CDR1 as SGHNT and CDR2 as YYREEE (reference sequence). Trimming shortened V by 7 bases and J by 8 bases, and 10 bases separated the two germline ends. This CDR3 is CASGTVHEQFF. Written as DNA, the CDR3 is TGTGCCAGCGGGACTGTACATGAGCAGTTCTTC.

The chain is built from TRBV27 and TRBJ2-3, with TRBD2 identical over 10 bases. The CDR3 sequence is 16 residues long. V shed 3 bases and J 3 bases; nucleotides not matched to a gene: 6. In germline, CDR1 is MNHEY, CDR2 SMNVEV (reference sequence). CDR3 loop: CASSLGVAGGTDTQYF. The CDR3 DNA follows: TGTGCCAGCAGTTTGGGGGTAGCGGGGGGAACAGATACGCAGTATTTT.

The CDR3 is CSASVTGSNSPLHF. CDR3 sequence (DNA): TGCAGTGCTAGTGTAACAGGGTCGAATTCACCCCTCCACTTT. The genes are TRBV20-1 and TRBJ1-6; D may be TRBD1 (6 bases). CDR3 length: 14 residues. Germline CDR1 reads DFQATT; CDR2 reads SNEGSKA (reference sequence). Trimming cost V 3 bases and J 7 bases, with 13 bases left between them.

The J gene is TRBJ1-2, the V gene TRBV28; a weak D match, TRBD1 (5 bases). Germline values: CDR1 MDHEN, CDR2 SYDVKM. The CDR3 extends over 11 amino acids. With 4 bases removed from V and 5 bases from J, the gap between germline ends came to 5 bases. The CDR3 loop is CASSSGYGYTF. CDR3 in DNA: TGTGCCAGCAGTTCAGGGTATGGCTACACCTTC.

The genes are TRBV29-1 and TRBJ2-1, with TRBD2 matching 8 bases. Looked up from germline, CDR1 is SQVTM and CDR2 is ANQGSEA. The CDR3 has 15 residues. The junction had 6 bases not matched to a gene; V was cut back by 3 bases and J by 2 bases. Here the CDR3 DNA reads TGCAGCGTTGATGGCGGGAGGACTACCTACAATGAGCAGTTCTTC. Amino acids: CSVDGGRTTYNEQFF.

CDR3: CATSRGVGGGEQYF. CDR3 bases: TGTGCCACCAGCAGAGGAGTTGGAGGGGGCGAGCAGTACTTC. This chain joins TRBV15 and TRBJ2-7; perhaps D is TRBD1 or TRBD2 (6 bases each). Germline V CDR1 and CDR2: LNHNV, YYDKDF (reference sequence). Trimming pared 1 base from V and 6 bases from J, leaving 13 bases between. The CDR3 loop spans 14 amino acids.

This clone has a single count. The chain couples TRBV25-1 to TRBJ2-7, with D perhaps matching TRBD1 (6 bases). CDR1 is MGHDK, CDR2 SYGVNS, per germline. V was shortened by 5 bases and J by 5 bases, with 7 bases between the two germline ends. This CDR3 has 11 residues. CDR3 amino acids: CASSTGNEQYF. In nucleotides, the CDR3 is TGTGCCAGCAGTACAGGGAACGAGCAGTACTTC.

The CDR3 reads CASSPLPAGGGKLFF. DNA for the CDR3: TGTGCCAGCTCACCACTTCCGGCAGGGGGCGGAAAACTGTTTTTT. The genes are TRBV18 and TRBJ1-4, with 8 bases lining up with TRBD1. The CDR3 loop spans 15 amino acids. Trimming cost V 1 base and J 10 bases; bases outside gene matches: 8. The germline gives CDR1 KGHSH, CDR2 LQKENI.

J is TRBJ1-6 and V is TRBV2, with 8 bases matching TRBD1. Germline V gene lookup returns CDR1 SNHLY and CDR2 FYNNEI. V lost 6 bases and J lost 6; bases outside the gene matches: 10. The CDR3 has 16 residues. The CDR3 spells CASSKRTGPTNSPLHF. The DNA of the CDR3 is TGTGCCAGCAGCAAAAGGACAGGGCCTACTAATTCACCCCTCCACTTT.

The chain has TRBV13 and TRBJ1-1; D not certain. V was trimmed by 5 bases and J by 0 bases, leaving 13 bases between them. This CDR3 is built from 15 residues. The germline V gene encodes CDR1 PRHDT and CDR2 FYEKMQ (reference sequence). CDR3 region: CASSITTNMNTEAFF. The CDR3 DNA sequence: TGTGCCAGCAGCATAACGACAAACATGAACACTGAAGCTTTCTTT.

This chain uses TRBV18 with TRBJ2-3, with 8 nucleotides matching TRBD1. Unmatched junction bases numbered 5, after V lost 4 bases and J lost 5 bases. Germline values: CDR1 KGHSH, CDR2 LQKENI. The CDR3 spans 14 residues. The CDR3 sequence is CASSQGTGQDTQYF. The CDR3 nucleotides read TGTGCCAGCTCACAAGGGACAGGCCAAGATACGCAGTATTTT.

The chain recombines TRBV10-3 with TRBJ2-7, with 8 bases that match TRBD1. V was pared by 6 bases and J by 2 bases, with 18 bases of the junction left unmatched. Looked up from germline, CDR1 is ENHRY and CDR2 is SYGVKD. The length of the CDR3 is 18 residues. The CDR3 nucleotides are TGTGCCATCAGCTCGAGGGTCAATGGACAGGGTCTTCCCTACGAGCAGTACTTC. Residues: CAISSRVNGQGLPYEQYF.

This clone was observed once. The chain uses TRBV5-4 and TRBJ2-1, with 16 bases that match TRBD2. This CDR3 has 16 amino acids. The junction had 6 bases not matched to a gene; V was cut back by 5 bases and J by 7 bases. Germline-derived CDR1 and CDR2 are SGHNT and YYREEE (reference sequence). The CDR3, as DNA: TGTGCCAGCAGTACCGGGACTAGCGGGAGGGGAAATGAGCAGTTCTTC. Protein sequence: CASSTGTSGRGNEQFF.